These 23 T cell receptor beta chains share one sample of origin, sequenced in a study of cytomegalovirus exposure and HLA in healthy donors. It was with 60 Vbeta and 13 Jbeta primers that the PCR ran. The data were produced by immunoSEQ multiplex PCR, yet TCRdb's version contains in-frame clones alone and is incomplete. The profile shows approximately 200,000 clones, 65% to 80% of them singletons. The sample taken for sequencing was PBMCs. Source of these receptors: a man aged 25 to 40 in good health and CMV-seropositive.

Written as DNA, the CDR3 is TGCAGCGTCCTCGGACTCTCCTACGAGCAGTACTTC. Residues: CSVLGLSYEQYF. The chain links TRBV29-1 to TRBJ2-7; weak D call: TRBD2 (5 bases). This CDR3 has 12 residues. Germline V gene data show CDR1 as SQVTM and CDR2 as ANQGSEA. Trimming pared 6 bases from V and 0 bases from J, leaving 9 bases between.

The chain links TRBV10-3 to TRBJ1-1; D is ambiguous. Between the trimmed V and J ends, which lost 5 bases and 4 bases, there was a span of 11 bases. Germline CDR1 and CDR2: ENHRY and SYGVKD. The CDR3 is 13 residues long. The CDR3 sequence is CAISSGPSTEAFF. The CDR3 DNA sequence: TGTGCCATCAGTAGTGGGCCGAGCACTGAAGCTTTCTTT.

This chain joins TRBV28 and TRBJ1-2, with D possibly being TRBD1 (6 bases). This CDR3 is built from 12 residues. Germline V gives CDR1 MDHEN, CDR2 SYDVKM. Trimming removed 8 bases from V and 0 bases from J, with 7 bases in between. The DNA for the CDR3 is TGTGCCAGCGGACAGTCTAACTATGGCTACACCTTC. Its protein product is CASGQSNYGYTF.

The rearrangement joins TRBV13 to TRBJ2-5; a possible D gene is TRBD2 (6 bases). Matching the DNA end better, TRBJ2-7 makes the J call doubtful. From germline, CDR1 is PRHDT and CDR2 FYEKMQ (reference sequence). The CDR3 is 15 amino acids. The CDR3 DNA is TGTGCCAGCAGTTCTACGGGGGACGCGCGCTACGAGCAGTACTTC. This codes for CASSSTGDARYEQYF.

The chain joins TRBV28 to TRBJ2-7; 11 nucleotides agree with TRBD1. Unmatched junction bases numbered 11, after V lost 6 bases and J lost 7 bases. Germline V CDR1 and CDR2: MDHEN, SYDVKM. CDR3 size: 15 residues. As DNA, the CDR3 is TGTGCCAGCAGCCCTCGGGACAGGGGGTTGGGGGAGCAGTACTTC. Translating gives CASSPRDRGLGEQYF.

The chain is built from TRBV7-8 and TRBJ1-5, with 7 bases identical to TRBD1. Germline V gene sequence: CDR1 SGHVS, CDR2 FQNEAQ. CDR3 size: 16 residues. Trimming at V came to 1 base and at J to 5 bases, leaving 8 bases not matched to a gene. CDR3: CASSLGGQHLYQPQHF. The CDR3, as DNA: TGTGCCAGCAGCTTAGGGGGACAGCACCTCTATCAGCCCCAGCATTTT.

The sample holds one count of this clone. The J gene is TRBJ2-4, the V gene TRBV21-1; TRBD2 was called by the table and not checked on the DNA. TRBV21-1 corresponds to a pseudogene. The CDR3 spans 22 residues. CDR3 amino acids: CASSKALAGGRVGSQAKNIQYF. The CDR3 region has the DNA TGTGCCAGCAGCAAAGCGCTAGCGGGGGGCCGTGTGGGGTCGCAAGCCAAAAACATTCAGTACTTC.

The rearrangement uses TRBV7-9 and TRBJ2-1, with unresolved D. Germline assignment: CDR1 SEHNR and CDR2 FQNEAQ (reference sequence). This CDR3 contains 11 residues. V lost 3 bases and J lost 7, with 4 bases in between. CDR3 sequence (DNA): TGTGCCAGCAGCTTCAGAAATGAGCAGTTCTTC. Translating it yields CASSFRNEQFF.

This clone was observed once. This chain uses TRBV4-1 with TRBJ2-5, with TRBD2 matching over 13 bases. The V gene end was trimmed by 0 bases and the J gene end by 5 bases; junction bases not matched to a gene: 9. This CDR3 region has 18 residues. Germline loops: CDR1 MGHRA, CDR2 YSYEKL. The CDR3 loop reads CASSQDLTSGGIWETQYF. CDR3 sequence (DNA): TGCGCCAGCAGCCAAGATCTGACTAGCGGGGGGATTTGGGAGACCCAGTACTTC.

There are a few counts of this clone. The chain uses TRBV18 and TRBJ2-3; 8 nucleotides agree with TRBD2. The germline V gene has CDR1 KGHSH and CDR2 LQKENI. The J segment lost 0 bases and the V segment lost 2 bases, leaving 1 base of the junction unmatched. CDR3 size: 15 residues. CDR3 bases: TGTGCCAGCTCACCAGCTAGCGGGAGCACAGATACGCAGTATTTT. Its translation is CASSPASGSTDTQYF.

The chain joins TRBV5-5 to TRBJ1-2; TRBD1 might be the D (6 bases). The CDR3 is 15 amino acids. V gave up 2 bases and J gave up 3 bases, with 14 bases separating them. In germline, CDR1 is SGHKS, CDR2 YYEKEE (reference sequence). CDR3 sequence: CASSLRGAGDYGYTF. For the CDR3, the DNA is TGTGCCAGCAGCTTACGGGGGGCGGGCGACTATGGCTACACCTTC.

The V and J genes are TRBV5-1 and TRBJ2-1, with a weak D call TRBD2 (5 bases). CDR1 is SGHRS, CDR2 YFSETQ, per germline. V lost 1 base and J lost 1, with 9 bases in between. This CDR3 spans 15 amino acids. In nucleotides, the CDR3 is TGCGCCAGCAGCTTGCTAGCCCGTTCCTACAATGAGCAGTTCTTC. As protein: CASSLLARSYNEQFF.

V gene TRBV5-1 combines with J gene TRBJ2-5; a possible D gene is TRBD1 (6 bases). The J call may be wrong; the DNA end is better matched by TRBJ2-7. The germline gives CDR1 SGHRS, CDR2 YFSETQ. The CDR3 has 14 amino acids. For the CDR3, the DNA is TGCGCCAGCAGCTTGAGCAGGGGCTTTTACGAGCAGTACTTC. It yields the protein CASSLSRGFYEQYF.

The chain is built from TRBV5-5 and TRBJ2-2; maybe TRBD1 (5 bases). Germline CDR1 is SGHKS and CDR2 is YYEKEE (reference sequence). The germline V and J ends were trimmed by 1 base and 4 bases, with 20 bases remaining between them. The length of the CDR3 is 18 residues. The CDR3 nucleotides read TGTGCCAGCAGCTTGCGGTTGCGGCTGGACACAGGCACCGGGGAGCTGTTTTTT. Amino acid sequence: CASSLRLRLDTGTGELFF. Supplemented by reference TRBV5-5 and TRBJ2-2, the full variable domain reads DAGVTQSPTHLIKTRGQQVTLRCSPISGHKSVSWYQQVLGQGPQFIFQYYEKEERGRGNFPDRFSARQFPNYSSELNVNALLLGDSALYLCASSLRLRLDTGTGELFFGEGSRLTVL.

The table lists this clone with a few counts. The rearrangement uses TRBV5-8 and TRBJ2-3; possibly TRBD2 for D (6 bases). V shed 3 bases and J shed 0 bases, with 11 bases lying between them. CDR1 and CDR2 (germline): SGHTS, YDEGEE. This CDR3 contains 15 residues. Here the CDR3 DNA reads TGTGCCAGCAGCTGGGGGGAGGCTAGCACAGATACGCAGTATTTT. This translates into CASSWGEASTDTQYF.

This chain uses TRBV30 with TRBJ2-7; 7 positions agree with TRBD1. This CDR3 region has 14 residues. V shed 6 bases and J 0 bases; nucleotides not matched to a gene: 8. Germline lookup yields CDR1 GTSNPN and CDR2 SVGIG (reference sequence). The CDR3 here is CACRIGTVSYEQYF. The DNA of the CDR3 is TGTGCCTGCCGGATTGGGACAGTCTCCTACGAGCAGTACTTC.

The DNA for the CDR3 is TGTGCCAGCTCACCATCGACGGGGAATGAAAAACTGTTTTTT. It translates to CASSPSTGNEKLFF. V is TRBV18 and J is TRBJ1-4; unclear D gene. The CDR3 consists of 14 residues. V was clipped by 2 bases and J by 5 bases, with 9 bases between them. Germline-derived CDR1 and CDR2 are KGHSH and LQKENI.

The chain combines TRBV23-1 with TRBJ1-6; 8 bases are a match to TRBD1. TRBV23-1 is filed as an ORF, its function uncertain. The CDR3 covers 16 residues. After removal of 0 bases from V and 10 bases from J, the junction contained 8 bases not matched to a gene. The CDR3 DNA reads TGCGCCAGCAGTCAATCGAGGGCTGACAGGGGCTCACCCCTCCACTTT. Amino acids: CASSQSRADRGSPLHF.

This clone was observed a few times. V is TRBV5-6 and J is TRBJ2-1, with TRBD1 identical over 8 bases. Germline values: CDR1 SGHDT, CDR2 YYEEEE. The V and J ends lost 3 bases and 9 bases, in that order; junction bases with no gene match: 5. The CDR3 has 13 residues. CDR3 coding DNA: TGTGCCAGCAGCTCGGACAGGGTGAGTGAGCAGTTCTTC. This sequence encodes CASSSDRVSEQFF.

The V gene is TRBV4-2, the J gene TRBJ2-5; weak D call: TRBD1 (5 bases). This CDR3 contains 15 residues. Looked up from germline, CDR1 is LGHNA and CDR2 is YNFKEQ. The germline V and J ends were trimmed by 1 base and 0 bases, with 9 bases remaining between them. CDR3 nucleotides: TGTGCCAGCAGCCAAGCAGGGCAGTACCAAGAGACCCAGTACTTC. It specifies CASSQAGQYQETQYF.

This rearrangement joins TRBV19 to TRBJ2-3; 13 nucleotides align to TRBD2. The CDR3 extends over 19 amino acids. The trim removed 5 bases at V and 1 base at J, leaving 12 bases unmatched. Per germline, CDR1 LNHDA and CDR2 SQIVND (reference sequence). The CDR3 is CASSQSGLGTSGGTDTQYF. The CDR3 DNA is TGTGCCAGTAGTCAGTCGGGTCTTGGGACTAGCGGGGGCACAGATACGCAGTATTTT.

The chain joins TRBV27 to TRBJ1-6, with unresolved D. The CDR3 totals 14 residues. Germline V gene sequence: CDR1 MNHEY, CDR2 SMNVEV (reference sequence). Between the trimmed V and J ends, which lost 3 bases and 5 bases, there was a span of 8 bases. The CDR3 nucleotides read TGTGCCAGCAGTTTCAGGCAGGATAATTCACCCCTCCACTTT. Translating gives CASSFRQDNSPLHF.

V gene TRBV11-2 combines with J gene TRBJ1-2, with D possibly TRBD1 on 5 matching bases. V was trimmed by 1 base and J by 4 bases, leaving 7 bases between them. CDR1 and CDR2 from the germline V gene are SGHAT and FQNNGV. The CDR3 consists of 13 residues. The CDR3, as DNA: TGTGCCAGCAGCTTAGGGGGCGTCTATGGCTACACCTTC. Translation: CASSLGGVYGYTF.